A single sample is the source of the 31 T cell receptor beta chains below, sequenced in a study of T cell responses to AZD1222 COVID-19 vaccine (dated by TCRdb to the early 2020s). The label giving this sample's time point can be read as: baseline before first vaccination. Receptor amplification or capture employed the immunoSEQ multiplex PCR assay. This immuneACCESS table, as held by TCRdb, lists in-frame sequences with V and J called but not all clones. Of the missing ones, under half trace to an unresolved V gene in checked studies; the others have no known cause. This sample comprises around 100,000 clones, 88% of them detected only once. The ten largest clones represent about 1.8% of the sample. The starting material was peripheral blood, obtained on day 0 of AZD1222 vaccination. The receptors here all came from an adult in good health.

The genes are TRBV19 and TRBJ2-1; 7 bases align to TRBD2. The CDR3 consists of 17 residues. Looked up from germline, CDR1 is LNHDA and CDR2 is SQIVND (reference sequence). The V and J ends lost 1 base and 3 bases, in that order; junction bases with no gene match: 9. The CDR3 DNA sequence: TGTGCCAGTAGTATAGCCCTCGTAGCGGGCTACTACAATGAGCAGTTCTTC. This sequence encodes CASSIALVAGYYNEQFF.

V is TRBV30 and J is TRBJ1-1; 7 bases are shared with TRBD1. The ends lost 3 bases at V and 5 bases at J; junction bases unmatched: 0. The CDR3 has 11 residues. Germline V gene sequence: CDR1 GTSNPN, CDR2 SVGIG (reference sequence). In nucleotides, the CDR3 is TGTGCCTGGAGGGGACAGACTGAAGCTTTCTTT. It translates to CAWRGQTEAFF.

The rearrangement links TRBV27 to TRBJ2-7; TRBD2 might be the D (5 bases). CDR3 length: 18 amino acids. The germline V gene encodes CDR1 MNHEY and CDR2 SMNVEV (reference sequence). Trimming pared 2 bases from V and 3 bases from J, leaving 23 bases between. CDR3 sequence (DNA): TGTGCCAGCAGTTTAAGTCAAGGTGTAGCTAGCTTGGGCTACGAGCAGTACTTC. Translating it yields CASSLSQGVASLGYEQYF.

J is TRBJ2-7 and V is TRBV29-1, with 7 bases that match TRBD2. The junction had 10 bases not matched to a gene; V was cut back by 1 base and J by 7 bases. Germline CDR1 and CDR2: SQVTM and ANQGSEA. This CDR3 is built from 14 residues. The CDR3 loop reads CSVEGGDYPGEQYF. CDR3 in DNA: TGCAGCGTTGAAGGAGGGGACTACCCGGGGGAGCAGTACTTC.

This chain links TRBV4-3 with TRBJ2-1, with no clear D. CDR1 and CDR2 from the germline V gene are LGHNA and YSLEER. The V gene lost 4 bases and the J gene lost 4 bases, with 8 bases spanning the gap. The CDR3 runs 13 residues. CDR3 loop: CASSPSPYNEQFF. The CDR3 DNA reads as TGCGCCAGCAGCCCCTCCCCTTACAATGAGCAGTTCTTC.

The chain recombines TRBV4-2 with TRBJ2-5; 10 bases are a match to TRBD2. The CDR3 has 16 residues. With 3 bases clipped from V and 5 bases from J, the junction kept 9 bases outside the gene matches. Germline loops: CDR1 LGHNA, CDR2 YNFKEQ. Here the CDR3 DNA reads TGTGCCAGCAGCCACGAGCGGGAGGGTCCTGGGGAGACCCAGTACTTC. Translating it yields CASSHEREGPGETQYF.

The chain has TRBV27 and TRBJ2-3; D remains ambiguous. The V gene lost 5 bases and the J gene lost 0 bases, with 9 bases spanning the gap. This CDR3 is 14 amino acids long. CDR1 and CDR2 (germline): MNHEY, SMNVEV (reference sequence). The CDR3 nucleotides are TGTGCCAGCAGTGTGTTGCCTAGCACAGATACGCAGTATTTT. Protein sequence: CASSVLPSTDTQYF.

This chain uses TRBV18 with TRBJ1-2; no clear D. The germline CDR1 and CDR2 sequences are KGHSH and LQKENI. Between the trimmed V and J ends, which lost 0 bases and 2 bases, there was a span of 7 bases. The CDR3 is 14 residues long. The CDR3 coding sequence is TGTGCCAGCTCACCACCGGAAGGAAACTATGGCTACACCTTC. This translates into CASSPPEGNYGYTF.

The V gene is TRBV18, the J gene TRBJ2-3; unclear D gene. Per the germline V gene, CDR1 is KGHSH and CDR2 is LQKENI. Trimming took 0 bases from V and 0 from J, leaving 13 bases between them. This CDR3 region has 17 residues. Here the CDR3 DNA reads TGTGCCAGCTCACCACCGAATCTATACACTAGCACAGATACGCAGTATTTT. Protein: CASSPPNLYTSTDTQYF.

This sequence joins TRBV5-1 and TRBJ2-7; the match to TRBD1 covers 7 bases. The trim removed 7 bases at V and 0 bases at J, leaving 4 bases unmatched. The CDR3 length is 13 residues. Germline assignment: CDR1 SGHRS and CDR2 YFSETQ. CDR3 nucleotides: TGCGCCAGCCACCGGGACAGCTCCTACGAGCAGTACTTC. It codes for CASHRDSSYEQYF. Full variable domain (missing parts from reference TRBV5-1 and TRBJ2-7): KAGVTQTPRYLIKTRGQQVTLSCSPISGHRSVSWYQQTPGQGLQFLFEYFSETQRNKGNFPGRFSGRQFSNSRSEMNVSTLELGDSALYLCASHRDSSYEQYFGPGTRLTVT.

There are a few counts of this clone. This sequence joins TRBV6-5 and TRBJ1-6; weak D call: TRBD1 (6 bases). V lost 0 bases and J 9 bases, leaving 12 bases between the germline ends. The CDR3 is 15 residues long. Germline V gene lookup returns CDR1 MNHEY and CDR2 SVGAGI. The CDR3 is CASSYSATGGSPLHF. The CDR3 region has the DNA TGTGCCAGCAGTTACTCGGCGACAGGCGGTTCACCCCTCCACTTT.

The CDR3: CASSRLAGAVGSYEQYF. The CDR3 DNA follows: TGTGCCAGCAGTAGACTAGCGGGAGCGGTAGGCTCCTACGAGCAGTACTTC. The rearrangement links TRBV5-8 to TRBJ2-7; 12 bases map to TRBD2. The CDR3 totals 17 residues. Germline V gene lookup returns CDR1 SGHTS and CDR2 YDEGEE. V was pared by 5 bases and J by 0 bases, with 9 bases of the junction left unmatched.

The V call is TRBV3-1 (or the pseudogene TRBV3-2), the J call TRBJ1-2; D is unresolved. Germline-derived CDR1 and CDR2 are LGHDT and YNNKEL (reference sequence). With 2 bases removed from V and 1 base from J, the gap between germline ends came to 8 bases. The CDR3 loop spans 14 amino acids. The CDR3 nucleotides are TGTGCCAGCAGCCAACCAGCACTTAACTATGGCTACACCTTC. Its protein is CASSQPALNYGYTF.

V is TRBV2 and J is TRBJ2-7, with D tentatively TRBD1 (6 bases). The CDR3 is 13 amino acids. Trimming left V 10 bases short and J 6 bases short, with 19 bases between. CDR1 and CDR2 (germline): SNHLY, FYNNEI. CDR3 sequence: CATQQGVWSEQYF. The DNA for the CDR3 is TGTGCCACACAACAGGGAGTATGGTCCGAGCAGTACTTC.

This clone was counted a single time. CDR3 protein: CASSPFARDLPTGELFF. DNA of the CDR3: TGTGCCAGCTCACCATTTGCCCGGGACCTACCCACCGGGGAGCTGTTTTTT. This rearrangement joins TRBV18 to TRBJ2-2; either TRBD1 or TRBD2 may supply D (5 bases each). Germline loops: CDR1 KGHSH, CDR2 LQKENI. Between the trimmed V and J ends, which lost 2 bases and 4 bases, there was a span of 17 bases. There are 17 residues in the CDR3.

The chain couples TRBV7-8 to TRBJ2-7; tentative D call: TRBD2 (5 bases). Germline V lookup: CDR1 SGHVS, CDR2 FQNEAQ. Trimming removed 8 bases from V and 4 bases from J, with 12 bases in between. CDR3 length: 12 residues. CDR3 in DNA: TGTGCCAGCCATAGCGAGGGATACGAGCAGTACTTC. Translation: CASHSEGYEQYF.

This clone turned up a few times. The rearrangement joins TRBV1 to TRBJ2-7. TRBV1 is annotated as a pseudogene. CDR3 length: 14 residues. For the CDR3, the DNA is TGCACCAGCAGCCATGACGGCCTACCCTACGAGCAGTACTTC. Residues: CTSSHDGLPYEQYF.

CDR3 in DNA: TGTGCCAGCTCACCAGACAGGGGGACCAATCAGCCCCAGCATTTT. Its translation: CASSPDRGTNQPQHF. The chain employs TRBV18 and TRBJ1-5; 9 positions match TRBD1. Germline CDR1 KGHSH, CDR2 LQKENI. The V segment lost 2 bases and the J segment 3 bases; nucleotides outside the gene matches: 2. This CDR3 contains 15 residues.

The chain carries TRBV5-1 and TRBJ2-7; D is possibly TRBD1 (6 bases). Trimming left V 4 bases short and J 6 bases short, with 20 bases between. Germline V gives CDR1 SGHRS, CDR2 YFSETQ. The CDR3 has 15 residues. CDR3 sequence: CASSAGGTGQLEQYF. The CDR3 bases are TGCGCCAGCAGCGCTGGGGGCACAGGGCAACTCGAGCAGTACTTC.

The rearrangement uses TRBV13 and TRBJ2-3; D not resolved. This CDR3 spans 15 amino acids. The germline gives CDR1 PRHDT, CDR2 FYEKMQ (reference sequence). V was pared by 2 bases and J by 2 bases, with 11 bases between. The CDR3 loop is CASSLPQPSTDTQYF. The CDR3 DNA sequence: TGTGCCAGCAGCTTACCCCAACCGTCCACAGATACGCAGTATTTT.

V usage is TRBV7-8 and J usage is TRBJ2-7; 9 bases fit TRBD2. The CDR3 has 18 amino acids. Germline V gives CDR1 SGHVS, CDR2 FQNEAQ. The ends lost 0 bases at V and 3 bases at J; junction bases unmatched: 12. Here the CDR3 reads CASSLALGTIAGVYEQYF. CDR3 DNA sequence: TGTGCCAGCAGCTTAGCATTAGGAACCATAGCGGGAGTCTACGAGCAGTACTTC.

This clone appeared once. V gene TRBV7-2 combines with J gene TRBJ2-3; TRBD1 agrees at 9 bases. Per the germline V gene, CDR1 is SGHTA and CDR2 is FQGNSA. The CDR3 runs to 17 residues. The junction had 10 bases not matched to a gene; V was cut back by 1 base and J by 5 bases. The CDR3 reads CASSLVAGQGVGDTQYF. Here the CDR3 DNA reads TGTGCCAGCAGCTTAGTGGCGGGACAGGGAGTTGGAGATACGCAGTATTTT.

The V call is TRBV7-2, the J call TRBJ2-3; 7 bases match TRBD1. Germline loops: CDR1 SGHTA, CDR2 FQGNSA. This CDR3 has 15 amino acids. V gave up 5 bases and J gave up 7 bases; unmatched junction bases: 12. The CDR3 reads CASSPRQGVGNTQYF. The DNA of the CDR3 is TGTGCCAGCAGCCCGAGACAGGGAGTCGGGAATACGCAGTATTTT. The full variable domain, its missing parts supplied by reference TRBV7-2 and TRBJ2-3, is GAGVSQSPSNKVTEKGKDVELRCDPISGHTALYWYRQSLGQGLEFLIYFQGNSAPDKSGLPSDRFSAERTGGSVSTLTIQRTQQEDSAVYLCASSPRQGVGNTQYFGPGTRLTVL.

The V and J genes are TRBV4-1 and TRBJ2-5; D tentatively fits TRBD1 or TRBD2 (5 bases each). Germline V gene sequence: CDR1 MGHRA, CDR2 YSYEKL. This CDR3 has 16 amino acids. The ends were cut back, 4 bases at V and 5 bases at J, with 20 bases in the middle. This CDR3 reads CASSPAGGSVWETQYF. As DNA, the CDR3 is TGCGCCAGCAGCCCCGCTGGGGGTAGCGTCTGGGAGACCCAGTACTTC.

V usage is TRBV7-3 and J usage is TRBJ2-2, with a weak D call TRBD2 (5 bases). Per germline, CDR1 SGHTA and CDR2 FQGTGA. The CDR3 sequence is 14 residues long. V was pared by 5 bases and J by 6 bases, with 13 bases between. The CDR3 reads CASSRVDGAGELFF. The CDR3 region has the DNA TGTGCCAGCAGCCGAGTAGACGGGGCCGGGGAGCTGTTTTTT.

The CDR3, as DNA: TGTGCCAGCAGCCCGCCCTCTGGAAACACCATATATTTT. Translation: CASSPPSGNTIYF. The chain carries TRBV5-4 and TRBJ1-3, with no clear D. With 4 bases removed from V and 0 bases from J, the gap between germline ends came to 5 bases. Germline V gene lookup returns CDR1 SGHNT and CDR2 YYREEE (reference sequence). CDR3 length equals 13 residues.

V gene TRBV11-2 combines with J gene TRBJ2-7, with D uncertain. CDR3 size: 14 residues. V was shortened by 1 base and J by 0 bases, with 7 bases between the two germline ends. Germline V gene lookup returns CDR1 SGHAT and CDR2 FQNNGV. The DNA for the CDR3 is TGTGCCAGCAGCTTAGGCGGCAGCTCCTACGAGCAGTACTTC. Its translation: CASSLGGSSYEQYF. Looking up the rest from reference TRBV11-2 and TRBJ2-7 gives the full variable domain: EAGVAQSPRYKIIEKRQSVAFWCNPISGHATLYWYQQILGQGPKLLIQFQNNGVVDDSQLPKDRFSAERLKGVDSTLKIQPAKLEDSAVYLCASSLGGSSYEQYFGPGTRLTVT.

The chain couples TRBV30 to TRBJ2-2; 12 bases align to TRBD2. CDR1 is GTSNPN, CDR2 SVGIG, per germline (reference sequence). V was clipped by 2 bases and J by 5 bases; unmatched bases: 18. This CDR3 contains 20 residues. The CDR3 is CAWSPLWRLAGGPVTGELFF. The CDR3 DNA sequence: TGTGCCTGGAGTCCCCTTTGGAGGCTAGCGGGAGGGCCAGTAACCGGGGAGCTGTTTTTT.

V is TRBV28 and J is TRBJ2-7, with 7 positions matching TRBD1. This CDR3 comprises 13 residues. Germline V gene data show CDR1 as MDHEN and CDR2 as SYDVKM. With 7 bases clipped from V and 0 bases from J, the junction kept 3 bases outside the gene matches. The CDR3 sequence: CASTRTGSYEQYF. Written as DNA, the CDR3 is TGTGCCAGCACGAGGACAGGCTCCTACGAGCAGTACTTC.

The gene calls are TRBV5-1 and TRBJ2-7; D tentatively reads TRBD1 or TRBD2 (5 bases each). Germline V gene lookup returns CDR1 SGHRS and CDR2 YFSETQ. V lost 5 bases and J lost 6, with 15 bases in between. CDR3 length: 13 residues. Written as DNA, the CDR3 is TGCGCCAGCAGGGGGACGGGCTTGATCGAGCAGTACTTC. Its translation is CASRGTGLIEQYF.

Here the CDR3 DNA reads TGTGCCAGCAGCTTGGATGAGGGGGGACTCACAGATACGCAGTATTTT. It translates to CASSLDEGGLTDTQYF. J is TRBJ2-3 and V is TRBV5-5; possibly TRBD1 or TRBD2 for D (6 bases each). The germline V and J ends were trimmed by 0 bases and 2 bases, with 13 bases remaining between them. The germline V gene encodes CDR1 SGHKS and CDR2 YYEKEE (reference sequence). The length of the CDR3 is 16 residues. Complete variable domain (other parts from reference TRBV5-5 and TRBJ2-3): DAGVTQSPTHLIKTRGQQVTLRCSPISGHKSVSWYQQVLGQGPQFIFQYYEKEERGRGNFPDRFSARQFPNYSSELNVNALLLGDSALYLCASSLDEGGLTDTQYFGPGTRLTVL.